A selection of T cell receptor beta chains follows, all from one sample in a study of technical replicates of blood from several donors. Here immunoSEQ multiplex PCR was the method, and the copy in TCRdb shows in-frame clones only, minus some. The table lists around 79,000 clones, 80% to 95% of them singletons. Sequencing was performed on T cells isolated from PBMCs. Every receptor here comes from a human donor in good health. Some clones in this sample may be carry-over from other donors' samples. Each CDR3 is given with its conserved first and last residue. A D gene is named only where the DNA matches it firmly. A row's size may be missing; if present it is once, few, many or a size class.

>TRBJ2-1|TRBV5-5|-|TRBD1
CASSLEGAAYNEQFF
TGTGCCAGCAGCTTGGAGGGGGCGGCCTACAATGAGCAGTTCTTC
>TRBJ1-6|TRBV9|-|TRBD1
CASSADRARNSPLHF
TGTGCCAGCAGCGCCGACAGGGCCCGTAATTCACCCCTCCACTTT
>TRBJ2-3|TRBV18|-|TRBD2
CASSPLAGGSDTQYF
TGTGCCAGCTCCCCACTAGCGGGAGGGTCAGATACGCAGTATTTT
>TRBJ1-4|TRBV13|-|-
CASSFRQLKVANEKLFF
TGTGCCAGCAGCTTTAGACAGCTCAAGGTAGCTAATGAAAAACTGTTTTTT
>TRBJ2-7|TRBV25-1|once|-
CASSDTGTYEQYF
TGTGCCAGCAGTGATACCGGTACCTACGAGCAGTACTTC
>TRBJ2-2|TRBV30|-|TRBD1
CASTRTGNPGELFF
TGTGCCTCGACCAGGACAGGAAATCCCGGGGAGCTGTTTTTT
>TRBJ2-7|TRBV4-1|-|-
CASKTDSGSPEQYF
TGCGCCAGCAAGACCGATAGCGGTTCTCCCGAGCAGTACTTC
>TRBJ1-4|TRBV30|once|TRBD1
CAWSDVPGQANEKLFF
TGTGCCTGGAGTGATGTTCCGGGACAGGCTAATGAAAAACTGTTTTTT
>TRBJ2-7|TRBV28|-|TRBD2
CASSLSASGKKYEQYF
TGTGCCAGCAGTTTATCGGCTAGCGGGAAAAAGTACGAGCAGTACTTC
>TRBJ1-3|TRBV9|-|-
CASSVSSGNTIYF
TGTGCCAGCAGCGTTAGCTCTGGAAACACCATATATTTT
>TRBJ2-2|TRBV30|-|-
CAWRRNTGELFF
TGTGCCTGGAGGAGAAACACCGGGGAGCTGTTTTTT
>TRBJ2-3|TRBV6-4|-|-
CASSVGAGSTDTQYF
TGTGCCAGCAGTGTTGGGGCCGGTAGCACAGATACGCAGTATTTT
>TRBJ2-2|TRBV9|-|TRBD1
CASSVVGTEEDGELFF
TGTGCCAGCAGCGTAGTCGGGACAGAAGAGGACGGGGAGCTGTTTTTT
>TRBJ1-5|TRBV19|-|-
CAATSGIAPQPQHF
TGTGCCGCTACCTCAGGGATCGCGCCTCAGCCCCAGCATTTT
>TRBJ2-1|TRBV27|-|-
CASRDGVNEQFF
TGTGCCAGCAGGGACGGGGTAAATGAGCAGTTCTTC
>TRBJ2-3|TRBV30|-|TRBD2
CAWSRTRTSGGTDTQYF
TGTGCCTGGAGTCGAACGCGGACTAGCGGAGGCACAGATACGCAGTATTTT
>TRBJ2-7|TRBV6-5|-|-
CASSHLPYEQYF
TGTGCCAGCAGCCACCTACCCTACGAGCAGTACTTC
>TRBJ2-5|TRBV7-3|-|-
CASSSNSGTGETQYF
TGTGCCAGCAGCTCTAACTCCGGGACTGGAGAGACCCAGTACTTC
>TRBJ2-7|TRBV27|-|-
CASSLRLAYEQYF
TGTGCCAGCAGTTTAAGACTGGCCTACGAGCAGTACTTC
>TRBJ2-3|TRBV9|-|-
CASSVAGVGTSTDTQYF
TGTGCCAGCAGCGTAGCTGGGGTTGGGACTAGCACAGATACGCAGTATTTT
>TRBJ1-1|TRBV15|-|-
CATSGGAYGIAFF
TGTGCCACCAGCGGAGGGGCCTATGGAATAGCTTTCTTT
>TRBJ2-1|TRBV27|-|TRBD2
CASSLSTSANHHNEQFF
TGTGCCAGCAGTTTGTCGACTAGCGCCAACCACCACAATGAGCAGTTCTTC
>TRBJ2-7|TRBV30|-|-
CACRVSYEQYF
TGTGCCTGCCGCGTCTCCTACGAGCAGTACTTC
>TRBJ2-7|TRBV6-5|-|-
CASSLDVTGRLEQYF
TGTGCCAGCAGTTTAGACGTGACAGGAAGGCTCGAGCAGTACTTC
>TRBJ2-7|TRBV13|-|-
CASSLAEARDSPYEQYF
TGTGCCAGCAGCCTAGCGGAGGCCCGGGACAGTCCCTACGAGCAGTACTTC
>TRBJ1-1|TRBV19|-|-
CASRTGPGSAGKNTEAFF
TGTGCCAGTAGAACCGGGCCGGGTTCGGCAGGGAAGAACACTGAAGCTTTCTTT
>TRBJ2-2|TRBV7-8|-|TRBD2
CASSPSGGGANTGELFF
TGTGCCAGCAGCCCCTCCGGCGGGGGGGCGAACACCGGGGAGCTGTTTTTT
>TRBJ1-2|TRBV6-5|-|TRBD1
CASSPDHRGRYGYTF
TGTGCCAGCAGCCCCGATCACAGGGGACGATATGGCTACACCTTC
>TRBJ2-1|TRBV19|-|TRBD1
CASSRDRATISYNEQFF
TGTGCCAGTAGTAGGGACAGGGCCACCATATCCTACAATGAGCAGTTCTTC
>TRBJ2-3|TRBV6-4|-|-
CASKRDFSTDTQYF
TGTGCCAGCAAAAGGGACTTTAGCACAGATACGCAGTATTTT
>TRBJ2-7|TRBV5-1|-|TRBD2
CASGLAKSSYEQYF
TGCGCCAGTGGACTAGCGAAGAGCTCCTACGAGCAGTACTTC
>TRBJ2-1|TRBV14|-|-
CASSQSPASVGLREQFF
TGTGCCAGCAGCCAATCTCCTGCTAGCGTTGGGCTACGGGAGCAGTTCTTC
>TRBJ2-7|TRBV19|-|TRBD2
CASSIMFVTSGTYEQYF
TGTGCCAGTAGTATCATGTTTGTGACTAGCGGAACCTACGAGCAGTACTTC
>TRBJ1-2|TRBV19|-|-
CASSIERWDYGYTF
TGTGCCAGTAGTATAGAGAGGTGGGACTATGGCTACACCTTC
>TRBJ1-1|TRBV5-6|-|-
CASSSYNYMNTEAFF
TGTGCCAGCAGCTCATACAACTACATGAACACTGAAGCTTTCTTT
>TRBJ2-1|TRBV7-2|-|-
CASTQPGRLSYNEQFF
TGTGCCAGCACCCAGCCCGGGAGATTATCCTACAATGAGCAGTTCTTC
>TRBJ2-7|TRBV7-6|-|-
CASSLRGGSYEQYF
TGTGCCAGCAGCTTAAGGGGGGGAAGCTACGAGCAGTACTTC
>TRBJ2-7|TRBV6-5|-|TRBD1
CASSYQDRDIYEQYF
TGTGCCAGCAGTTACCAGGACAGGGACATCTACGAGCAGTACTTC
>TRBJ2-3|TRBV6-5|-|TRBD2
CASSLLAGVTDTQYF
TGTGCCAGCAGTCTGCTAGCGGGAGTCACAGATACGCAGTATTTT
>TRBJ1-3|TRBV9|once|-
CASSPSGGYTIYF
TGTGCCAGCAGCCCCAGCGGGGGATACACCATATATTTT
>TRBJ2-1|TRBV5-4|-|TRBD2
CASTSILAGGVNEQFF
TGTGCCAGCACCTCTATACTAGCGGGAGGGGTTAATGAGCAGTTCTTC
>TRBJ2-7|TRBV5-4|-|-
CASSLDRSSSYEQYF
TGTGCCAGCAGCTTGGACAGGTCAAGCTCCTACGAGCAGTACTTC
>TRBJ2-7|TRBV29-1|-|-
CSVVAQRYEQYF
TGCAGCGTTGTGGCCCAACGCTACGAGCAGTACTTC
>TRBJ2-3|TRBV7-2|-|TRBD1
CASSLGVRGGRTDTQYF
TGTGCCAGCAGCTTAGGGGTTCGAGGGGGCCGCACAGATACGCAGTATTTT
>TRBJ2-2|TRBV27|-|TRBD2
CASSAGRIAGNTGELFF
TGTGCCAGCAGTGCCGGGCGGATAGCGGGAAACACCGGGGAGCTGTTTTTT
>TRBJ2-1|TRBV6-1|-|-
CASSKPEVSPGEQFF
TGTGCCAGCAGTAAACCGGAGGTAAGCCCTGGCGAGCAGTTCTTC
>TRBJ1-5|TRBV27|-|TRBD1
CASSSRTGGSQPQHF
TGTGCCAGCAGTTCGAGGACAGGGGGTTCTCAGCCCCAGCATTTT
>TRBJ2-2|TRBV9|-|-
CASSAKYGDGTFIAGELFF
TGTGCCAGCAGCGCAAAGTACGGAGACGGGACATTCATCGCCGGGGAGCTGTTTTTT
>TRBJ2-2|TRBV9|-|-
CASSVATNTGELFF
TGTGCCAGCAGCGTAGCTACGAACACCGGGGAGCTGTTTTTT
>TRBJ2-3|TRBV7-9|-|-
CASSLDSLSTDTQYF
TGTGCCAGCAGCTTAGACAGCTTAAGCACAGATACGCAGTATTTT
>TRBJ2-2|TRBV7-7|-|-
CASSLGATTGELFF
TGTGCTAGCAGCTTAGGAGCCACCACCGGGGAGCTGTTTTTT
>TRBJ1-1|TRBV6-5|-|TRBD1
CASTLPGGTEAFF
TGTGCCAGCACCTTACCAGGGGGCACTGAAGCTTTCTTT
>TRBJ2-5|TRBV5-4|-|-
CASSAINGGETQYF
TGTGCCAGCAGCGCAATAAATGGCGGGGAGACCCAGTACTTC
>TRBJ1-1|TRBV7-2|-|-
CASSVGGIMNTEAFF
TGTGCCAGCTCCGTTGGCGGGATCATGAACACTGAAGCTTTCTTT
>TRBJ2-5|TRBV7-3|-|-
CASSLPPRQEETQYF
TGTGCCAGCAGCCTCCCCCCGAGACAGGAAGAGACCCAGTACTTC
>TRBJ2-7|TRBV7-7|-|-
CASSLGRGGLYEQYF
TGTGCCAGCAGCCTAGGAAGGGGGGGCCTCTACGAGCAGTACTTC
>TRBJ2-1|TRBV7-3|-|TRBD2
CASSLLTSGRGNEQFF
TGTGCCAGCAGCTTACTGACTAGCGGGAGAGGAAATGAGCAGTTCTTC
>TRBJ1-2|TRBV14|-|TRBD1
CASSLSGTGNYGYTF
TGTGCCAGCAGCCTATCCGGGACAGGGAACTATGGCTACACCTTC
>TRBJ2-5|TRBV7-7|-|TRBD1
CASSQDRGQETQYF
TGTGCTAGCAGCCAAGACAGGGGTCAAGAGACCCAGTACTTC
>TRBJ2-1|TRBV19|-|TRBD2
CASSFTSGAYNEQFF
TGTGCCAGTAGTTTCACTAGCGGGGCGTACAATGAGCAGTTCTTC